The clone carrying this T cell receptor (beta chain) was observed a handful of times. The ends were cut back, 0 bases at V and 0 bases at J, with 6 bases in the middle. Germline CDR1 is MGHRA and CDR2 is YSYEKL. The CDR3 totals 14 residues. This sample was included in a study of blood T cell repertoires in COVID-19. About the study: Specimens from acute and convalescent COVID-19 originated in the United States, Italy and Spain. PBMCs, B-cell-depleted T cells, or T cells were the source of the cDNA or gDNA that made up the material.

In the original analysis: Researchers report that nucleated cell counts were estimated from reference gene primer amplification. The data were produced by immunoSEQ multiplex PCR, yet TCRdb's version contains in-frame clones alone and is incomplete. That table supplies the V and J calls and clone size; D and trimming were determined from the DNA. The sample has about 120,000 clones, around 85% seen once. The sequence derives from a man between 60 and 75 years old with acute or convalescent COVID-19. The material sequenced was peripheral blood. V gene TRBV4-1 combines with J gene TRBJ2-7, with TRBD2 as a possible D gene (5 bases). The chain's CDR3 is CASSQEEGSYEQYF. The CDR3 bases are TGCGCCAGCAGCCAAGAAGAGGGCTCCTACGAGCAGTACTTC.